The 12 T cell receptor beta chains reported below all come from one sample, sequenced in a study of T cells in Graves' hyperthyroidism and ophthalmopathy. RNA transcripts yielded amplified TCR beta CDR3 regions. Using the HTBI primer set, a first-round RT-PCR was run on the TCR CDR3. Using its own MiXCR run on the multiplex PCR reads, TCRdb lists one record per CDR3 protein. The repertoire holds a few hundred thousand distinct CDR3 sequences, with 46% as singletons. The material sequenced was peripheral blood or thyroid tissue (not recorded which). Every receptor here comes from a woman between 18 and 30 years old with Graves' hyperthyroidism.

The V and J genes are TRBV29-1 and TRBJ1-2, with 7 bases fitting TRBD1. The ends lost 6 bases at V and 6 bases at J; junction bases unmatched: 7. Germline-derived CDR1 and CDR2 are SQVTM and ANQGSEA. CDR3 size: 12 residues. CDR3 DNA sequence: TGCAGCGTGGCAAGGGACAGCCATGGCTACACCTTC. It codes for CSVARDSHGYTF.

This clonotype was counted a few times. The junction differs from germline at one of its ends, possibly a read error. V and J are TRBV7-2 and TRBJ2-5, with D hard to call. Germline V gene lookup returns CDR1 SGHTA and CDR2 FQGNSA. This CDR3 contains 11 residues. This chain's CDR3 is CASSLPGPPLF. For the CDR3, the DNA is TGTGCCAGCAGCTTACCGGGTCCCCCTCTCTTC.

DNA for the CDR3: TGCAGCTTGGGCTCAACAGGGGCTTACGGCTACACCTTC. It is translated as CSLGSTGAYGYTF. The chain joins TRBV29-1 to TRBJ1-2, with 7 bases matching TRBD1. J was trimmed by 8 bases and V by 8 bases; bases with no gene match: 14. Germline loops: CDR1 SQVTM, CDR2 ANQGSEA. The CDR3 extends over 13 amino acids.

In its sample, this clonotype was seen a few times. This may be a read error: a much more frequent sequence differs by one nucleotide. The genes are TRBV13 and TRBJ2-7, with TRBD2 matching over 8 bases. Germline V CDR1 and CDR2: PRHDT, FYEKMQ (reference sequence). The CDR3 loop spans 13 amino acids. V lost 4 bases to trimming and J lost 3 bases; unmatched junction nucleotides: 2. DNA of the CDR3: TGTGCCAGCAGCTCAGCGGGAGTCTACGAGCAGTACTTC. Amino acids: CASSSAGVYEQYF. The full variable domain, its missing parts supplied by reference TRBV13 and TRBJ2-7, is AAGVIQSPRHLIKEKRETATLKCYPIPRHDTVYWYQQGPGQDPQFLISFYEKMQSDKGSIPDRFSAQQFSDYHSELNMSSLELGDSALYFCASSSAGVYEQYFGPGTRLTVT.

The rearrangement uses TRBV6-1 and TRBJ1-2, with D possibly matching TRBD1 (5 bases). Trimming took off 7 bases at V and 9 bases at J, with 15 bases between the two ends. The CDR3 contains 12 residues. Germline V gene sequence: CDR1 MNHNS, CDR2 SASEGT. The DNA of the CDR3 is TGTGCCAGCAAGGGACTATTCGAGAGCTACACCTTC. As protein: CASKGLFESYTF.

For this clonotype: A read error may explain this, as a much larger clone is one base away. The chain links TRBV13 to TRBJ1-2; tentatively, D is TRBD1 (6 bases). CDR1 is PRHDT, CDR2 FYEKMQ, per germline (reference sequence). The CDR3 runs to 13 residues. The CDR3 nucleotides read TGTGCCAGCAGCCCCATGGACAGCTATGGCTACGCCTTC. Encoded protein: CASSPMDSYGYAF. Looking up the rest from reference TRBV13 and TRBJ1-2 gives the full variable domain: AAGVIQSPRHLIKEKRETATLKCYPIPRHDTVYWYQQGPGQDPQFLISFYEKMQSDKGSIPDRFSAQQFSDYHSELNMSSLELGDSALYFCASSPMDSYGYAFGSGTRLTVV.

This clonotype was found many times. This chain's CDR3 is CATSRDDRPYGYTF. The CDR3 DNA follows: TGTGCCACCAGCAGAGATGACCGGCCCTATGGCTACACCTTC. The chain combines TRBV15 with TRBJ1-2; D gene ambiguous. The CDR3 spans 14 residues. Per the germline V gene, CDR1 is LNHNV and CDR2 is YYDKDF (reference sequence). V was trimmed by 0 bases and J by 4 bases, leaving 9 bases between them.

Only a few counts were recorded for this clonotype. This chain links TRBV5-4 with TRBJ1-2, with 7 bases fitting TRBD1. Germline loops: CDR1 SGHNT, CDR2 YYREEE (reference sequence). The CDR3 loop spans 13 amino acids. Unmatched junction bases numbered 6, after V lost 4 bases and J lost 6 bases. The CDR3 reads CASSGGTANGYTF. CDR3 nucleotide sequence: TGTGCCAGCAGCGGCGGGACAGCGAATGGCTACACCTTC.

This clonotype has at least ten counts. CDR3 DNA: TGTGCCACCAGCAGAGATCAAGGGGCTGGTCAGCCCCAGCATTTT. It is translated as CATSRDQGAGQPQHF. This chain links TRBV15 with TRBJ1-5; the D gene is possibly TRBD1 (5 bases). V lost 0 bases to trimming and J lost 6 bases, with 12 bases between them. The germline V gene encodes CDR1 LNHNV and CDR2 YYDKDF (reference sequence). This CDR3 spans 15 amino acids.

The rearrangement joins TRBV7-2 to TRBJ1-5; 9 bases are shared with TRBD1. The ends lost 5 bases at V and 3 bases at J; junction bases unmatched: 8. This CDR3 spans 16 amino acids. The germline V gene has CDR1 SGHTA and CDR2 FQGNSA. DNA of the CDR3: TGTGCCAGCAGCCCCCCCGGGACAGGGATCAATCAGCCCCAGCATTTT. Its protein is CASSPPGTGINQPQHF.

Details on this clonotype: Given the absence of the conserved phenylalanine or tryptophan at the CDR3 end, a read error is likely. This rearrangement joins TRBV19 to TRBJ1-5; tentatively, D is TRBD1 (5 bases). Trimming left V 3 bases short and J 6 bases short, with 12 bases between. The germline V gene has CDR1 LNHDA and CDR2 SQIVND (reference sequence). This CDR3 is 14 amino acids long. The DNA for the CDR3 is TGTGCCAGTAGTATCTGGGGGTTACTTCAGCCCCAGCATCTT. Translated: CASSIWGLLQPQHL.

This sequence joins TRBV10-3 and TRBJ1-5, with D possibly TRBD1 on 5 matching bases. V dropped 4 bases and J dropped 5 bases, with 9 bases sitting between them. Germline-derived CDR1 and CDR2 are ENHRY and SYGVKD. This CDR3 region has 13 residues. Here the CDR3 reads CAISGGADQPQHF. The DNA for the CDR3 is TGTGCCATCAGTGGGGGCGCGGATCAGCCCCAGCATTTT.